The clone carrying this T cell receptor beta chain was counted a few times. From the RT-PCR reads, TCRdb called clonotypes with MiXCR, one entry per CDR3 protein. The repertoire holds more than 600,000 distinct CDR3 sequences, with 14% as singletons. V was trimmed by 5 bases and J by 4 bases, leaving 14 bases between them. The CDR3 has 14 residues. V gene TRBV12-3 or TRBV12-4 combines with J gene TRBJ1-2; D gene unclear. Material: memory CD4+ T cells from blood. This receptor was identified in a female donor in good health, serving as a healthy control. This CDR3 is CASSEMVVGYGYTF. The CDR3 DNA reads as TGTGCCAGCAGTGAAATGGTGGTGGGCTATGGCTACACCTTC.